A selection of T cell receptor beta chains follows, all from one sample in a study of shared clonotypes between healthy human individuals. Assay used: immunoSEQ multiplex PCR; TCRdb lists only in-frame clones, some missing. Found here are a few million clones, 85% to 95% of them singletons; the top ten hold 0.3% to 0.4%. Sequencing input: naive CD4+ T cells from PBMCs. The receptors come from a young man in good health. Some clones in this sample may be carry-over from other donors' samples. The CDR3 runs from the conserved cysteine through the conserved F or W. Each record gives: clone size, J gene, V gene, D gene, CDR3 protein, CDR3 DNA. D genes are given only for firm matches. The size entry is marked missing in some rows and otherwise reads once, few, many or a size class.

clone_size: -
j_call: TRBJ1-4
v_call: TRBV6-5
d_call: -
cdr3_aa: CAGSLIGEKLFF
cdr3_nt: TGTGCCGGCAGTCTAATTGGTGAAAAACTGTTTTTT

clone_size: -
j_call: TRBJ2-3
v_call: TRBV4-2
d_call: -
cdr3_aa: CASSQGERTSSTDTQYF
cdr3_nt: TGTGCCAGCAGCCAAGGTGAACGAACCTCTAGCACAGATACGCAGTATTTT

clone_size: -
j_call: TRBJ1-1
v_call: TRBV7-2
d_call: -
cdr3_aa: CASSTPGRPGTEAFF
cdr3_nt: TGTGCCAGCAGCACCCCCGGACGCCCGGGCACTGAAGCTTTCTTT

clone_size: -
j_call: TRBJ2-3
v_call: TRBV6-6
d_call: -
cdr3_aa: CASTWGADTQYF
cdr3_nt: TGTGCCAGCACTTGGGGCGCAGATACGCAGTATTTT

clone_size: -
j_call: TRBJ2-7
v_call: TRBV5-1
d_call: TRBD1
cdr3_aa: CASSHGTGGTYEQYF
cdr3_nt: TGCGCCAGCAGCCACGGGACAGGGGGCACCTACGAGCAGTACTTC

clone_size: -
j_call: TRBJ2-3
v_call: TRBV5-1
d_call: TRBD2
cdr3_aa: CASSLIAGGPSDTQYF
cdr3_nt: TGCGCCAGCAGCCTTATAGCGGGAGGGCCGTCAGATACGCAGTATTTT

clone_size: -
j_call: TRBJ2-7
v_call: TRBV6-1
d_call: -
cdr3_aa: CASRDFAKGSPSEQYF
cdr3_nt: TGTGCCAGCCGTGATTTTGCGAAGGGTTCCCCCTCCGAGCAGTACTTC

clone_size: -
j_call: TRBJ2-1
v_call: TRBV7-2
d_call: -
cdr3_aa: CASRPRASLKYNNEQFF
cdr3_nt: TGTGCCAGCCGACCCAGGGCTAGCCTCAAATACAACAATGAGCAGTTCTTC

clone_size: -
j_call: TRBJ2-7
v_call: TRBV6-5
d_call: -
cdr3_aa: CASSLWGEQYF
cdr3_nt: TGTGCCAGCAGTCTCTGGGGAGAGCAGTACTTC

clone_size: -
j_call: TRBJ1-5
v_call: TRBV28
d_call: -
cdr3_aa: CASPRSSSNQPQHF
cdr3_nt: TGTGCCAGCCCCAGAAGTTCTAGCAATCAGCCCCAGCATTTT

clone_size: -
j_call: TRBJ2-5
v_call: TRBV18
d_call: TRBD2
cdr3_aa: CASSPLAGGPIETQYF
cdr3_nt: TGTGCCAGCTCACCACTAGCGGGAGGGCCGATAGAGACCCAGTACTTC

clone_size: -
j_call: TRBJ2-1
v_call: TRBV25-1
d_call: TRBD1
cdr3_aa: CASSGQGKVNEQFF
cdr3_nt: TGTGCCAGCAGTGGACAGGGGAAGGTCAATGAGCAGTTCTTC

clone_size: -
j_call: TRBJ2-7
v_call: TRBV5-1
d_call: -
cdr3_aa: CASSLRTAYEQYF
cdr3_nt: TGCGCCAGCAGCTTGAGGACTGCCTACGAGCAGTACTTC

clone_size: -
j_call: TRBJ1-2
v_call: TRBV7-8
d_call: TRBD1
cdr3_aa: CASSSGQGDGYTF
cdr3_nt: TGTGCCAGCAGCTCAGGACAGGGAGATGGCTACACCTTC

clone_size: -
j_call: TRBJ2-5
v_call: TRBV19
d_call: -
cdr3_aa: CASTMPGSETQYF
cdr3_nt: TGTGCCAGTACCATGCCCGGGTCAGAGACCCAGTACTTC

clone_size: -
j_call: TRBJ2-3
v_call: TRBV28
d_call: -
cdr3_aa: CASSFELATLTDTQYF
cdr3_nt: TGTGCCAGCAGTTTCGAGCTAGCAACCCTCACAGATACGCAGTATTTT

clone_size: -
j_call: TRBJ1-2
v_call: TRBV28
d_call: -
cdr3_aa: CASGSQGQAYGYTF
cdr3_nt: TGTGCCAGCGGATCACAGGGTCAGGCCTATGGCTACACCTTC

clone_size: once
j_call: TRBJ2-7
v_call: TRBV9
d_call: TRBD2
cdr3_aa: CASSPGLAGSGGQQYF
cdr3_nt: TGTGCCAGCAGCCCGGGACTAGCGGGTTCTGGGGGCCAGCAGTACTTC

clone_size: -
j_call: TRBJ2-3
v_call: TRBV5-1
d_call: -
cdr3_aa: CASSSDSSTDTQYF
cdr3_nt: TGCGCCAGCAGTTCCGACTCAAGCACAGATACGCAGTATTTT

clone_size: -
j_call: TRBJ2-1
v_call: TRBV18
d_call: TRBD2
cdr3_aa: CASSPLTSGSSYNEQFF
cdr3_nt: TGTGCCAGCTCACCCCTAACTAGCGGCAGCTCCTACAATGAGCAGTTCTTC

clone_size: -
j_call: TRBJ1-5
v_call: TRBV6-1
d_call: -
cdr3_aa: CASSIEGGGQPQHF
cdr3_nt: TGTGCCAGCAGCATTGAAGGGGGAGGTCAGCCCCAGCATTTT

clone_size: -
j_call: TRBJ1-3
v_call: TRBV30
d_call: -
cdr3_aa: CAWSVSRASGNTIYF
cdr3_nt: TGTGCCTGGAGTGTAAGCAGGGCCTCTGGAAACACCATATATTTT

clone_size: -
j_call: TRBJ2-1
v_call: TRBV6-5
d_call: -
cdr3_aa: CASSSDREYLNEQFF
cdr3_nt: TGTGCCAGCAGTTCGGACCGGGAGTACCTGAATGAGCAGTTCTTC

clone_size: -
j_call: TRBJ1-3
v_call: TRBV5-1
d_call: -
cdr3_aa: CASSLDGSPGNTIYF
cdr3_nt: TGCGCCAGCAGCTTGGACGGCAGCCCTGGAAACACCATATATTTT

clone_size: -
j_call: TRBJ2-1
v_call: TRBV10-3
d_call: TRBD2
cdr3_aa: CAISESTSGMYYNEQFF
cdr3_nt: TGTGCCATCAGTGAGTCTACTAGCGGGATGTACTACAATGAGCAGTTCTTC

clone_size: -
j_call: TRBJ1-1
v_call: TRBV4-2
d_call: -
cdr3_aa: CASSQDLRGGTEAFF
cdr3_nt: TGTGCCAGCAGCCAAGATCTTAGGGGGGGCACTGAAGCTTTCTTT

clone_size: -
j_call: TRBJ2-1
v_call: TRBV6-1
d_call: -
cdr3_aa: CASSEVGSSYNEQFF
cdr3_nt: TGTGCCAGCAGTGAAGTCGGTAGCTCCTACAATGAGCAGTTCTTC

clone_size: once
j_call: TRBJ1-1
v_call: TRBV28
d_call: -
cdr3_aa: CASSLRPNTEAFF
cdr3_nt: TGTGCCAGCAGTTTAAGGCCAAACACTGAAGCTTTCTTT

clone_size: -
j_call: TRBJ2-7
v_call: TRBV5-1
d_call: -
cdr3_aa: CASSDLGPKSGEQYF
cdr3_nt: TGCGCCAGCAGCGATCTCGGCCCCAAATCCGGCGAGCAGTACTTC

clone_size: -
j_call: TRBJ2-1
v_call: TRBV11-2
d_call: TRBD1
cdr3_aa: CASSVRDRRDNEQFF
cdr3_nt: TGTGCCAGCAGCGTCCGGGACAGGAGAGACAATGAGCAGTTCTTC

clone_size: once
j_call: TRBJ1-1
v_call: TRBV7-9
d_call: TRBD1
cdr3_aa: CASSPTGGRNTEAFF
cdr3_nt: TGTGCCAGCAGCCCGACAGGGGGAAGGAACACTGAAGCTTTCTTT

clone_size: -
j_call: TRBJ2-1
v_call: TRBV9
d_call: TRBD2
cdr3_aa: CASSVGAGDYNEQFF
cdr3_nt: TGTGCCAGCAGCGTAGGAGCGGGAGACTACAATGAGCAGTTCTTC

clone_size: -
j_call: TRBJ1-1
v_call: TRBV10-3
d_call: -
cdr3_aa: CAISVGRANTEAFF
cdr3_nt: TGTGCCATCAGTGTGGGGCGGGCGAACACTGAAGCTTTCTTT

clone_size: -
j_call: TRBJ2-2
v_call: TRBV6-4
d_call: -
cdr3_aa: CASSPTSLRSGELFF
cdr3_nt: TGTGCCAGCAGCCCTACTAGCTTAAGGAGCGGGGAGCTGTTTTTT

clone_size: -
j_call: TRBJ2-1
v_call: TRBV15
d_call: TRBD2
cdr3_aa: CATSRGLAGNYNEQFF
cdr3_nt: TGTGCCACCAGCAGAGGACTAGCGGGCAACTACAATGAGCAGTTCTTC

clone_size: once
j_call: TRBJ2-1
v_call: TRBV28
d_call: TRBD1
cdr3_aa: CASRAGTVYNEQFF
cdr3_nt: TGTGCCAGCCGAGCCGGGACAGTCTACAATGAGCAGTTCTTC

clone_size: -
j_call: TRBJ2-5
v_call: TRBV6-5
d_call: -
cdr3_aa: CASSYRHLQETQYF
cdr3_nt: TGTGCCAGCAGTTACAGACACCTCCAAGAGACCCAGTACTTC

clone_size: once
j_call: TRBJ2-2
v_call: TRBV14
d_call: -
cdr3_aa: CASSQYLFPGELFF
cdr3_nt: TGTGCCAGCAGCCAATACCTTTTCCCCGGGGAGCTGTTTTTT

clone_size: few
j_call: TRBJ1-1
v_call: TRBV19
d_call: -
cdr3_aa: CATRANQGAPAFF
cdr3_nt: TGTGCCACTCGAGCCAATCAGGGAGCGCCGGCTTTCTTT

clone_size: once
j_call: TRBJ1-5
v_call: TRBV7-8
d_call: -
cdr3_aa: CASSGHRVSSNQPQHF
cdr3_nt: TGTGCCAGCAGCGGACACAGGGTGAGCAGCAATCAGCCCCAGCATTTT

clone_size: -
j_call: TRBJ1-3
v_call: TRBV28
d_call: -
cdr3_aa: CASSSGTNSGNTIYF
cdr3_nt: TGTGCCAGCAGTTCCGGGACGAACTCTGGAAACACCATATATTTT

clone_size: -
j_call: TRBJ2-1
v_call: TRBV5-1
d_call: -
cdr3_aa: CASSPNYQNYNEQFF
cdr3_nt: TGCGCCAGCAGCCCGAACTACCAGAATTACAATGAGCAGTTCTTC

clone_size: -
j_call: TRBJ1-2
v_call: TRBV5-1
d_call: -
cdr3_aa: CASSLSPAANYGYTF
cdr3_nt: TGCGCCAGCAGCTTGAGTCCCGCAGCTAACTATGGCTACACCTTC

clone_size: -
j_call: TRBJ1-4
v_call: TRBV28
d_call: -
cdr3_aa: CASSLVVDFLNEKLFF
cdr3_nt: TGTGCCAGCAGTTTAGTAGTAGACTTCCTAAATGAAAAACTGTTTTTT

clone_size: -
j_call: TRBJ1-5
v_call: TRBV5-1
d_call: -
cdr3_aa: CASSLDGFNQPQHF
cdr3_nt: TGCGCCAGCAGCTTGGACGGATTCAATCAGCCCCAGCATTTT

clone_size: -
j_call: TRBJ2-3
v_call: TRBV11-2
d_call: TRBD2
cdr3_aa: CASSLRLAGDTQYF
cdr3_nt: TGTGCCAGCAGCTTAAGACTAGCGGGAGATACGCAGTATTTT

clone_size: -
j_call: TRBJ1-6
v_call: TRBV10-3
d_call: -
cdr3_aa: CAIRTRGDNSPLHF
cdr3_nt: TGTGCCATCAGGACCAGGGGCGATAATTCACCCCTCCACTTT

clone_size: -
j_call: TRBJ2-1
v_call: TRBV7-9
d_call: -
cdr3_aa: CASARDRLYNEQFF
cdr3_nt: TGTGCCAGCGCCCGGGACCGGCTATACAATGAGCAGTTCTTC

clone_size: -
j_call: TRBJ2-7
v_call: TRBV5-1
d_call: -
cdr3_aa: CASSLREPYEQYF
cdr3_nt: TGCGCCAGCAGCCTCCGGGAACCCTACGAGCAGTACTTC

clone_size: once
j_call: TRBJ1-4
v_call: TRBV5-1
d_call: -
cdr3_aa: CASSADPPGGEKLFF
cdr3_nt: TGCGCCAGCAGCGCGGACCCCCCGGGGGGGGAAAAACTGTTTTTT